What follows describes a single TCR beta chain. Its antigen remains unidentified. This entry is derived from a study of shared clonotypes between healthy human individuals. Assay: immunoSEQ multiplex PCR; the TCRdb copy retains only in-frame clones and omits some. The repertoire consists of 2,500,000 or so clones, with 93% occurring once and the leading ten covering roughly 0.39%. Study outcomes and limitations: Estimated richness was generally greater in naive than memory subsets. Non-shared clonotypes were found to have lower generation probabilities than the clonotypes that were shared by all four of the sorted-subset donors.

V gave up 5 bases and J gave up 7 bases; unmatched junction bases: 6. The germline CDR1 and CDR2 sequences are SGHTA and FQGNSA. This CDR3 is built from 13 residues. The sequence was obtained from a man between 18 and 29 years old in good health. Some clones in this sample may be carry-over from other donors' samples. Sequencing input: naive CD4+ T cells from PBMCs. Sample subset: CD45RA+ positively selected. This chain links TRBV7-2 with TRBJ1-2; 8 nucleotides line up with TRBD1. DNA for the CDR3: TGTGCCAGCAGCCCCTGGACAGGGCTTGGCTACACCTTC. Amino acids: CASSPWTGLGYTF.